The clone carrying this TCR beta chain has a count of ten or more. Its antigen is currently unknown. This sample stems from a study of T cells after yellow fever vaccination. About the research overall: Fractions with few cells were prepared using SMART-Seq v4 Ultra Low Input. Study outcomes and limitations: Reappearance after the booster was seen for most primary-vaccination clones, at approximately 97% CD4 and 88% CD8. Few clonotypes appeared in both CD4 and CD8 compartments.

The trim removed 4 bases at V and 9 bases at J, leaving 11 bases unmatched. Germline CDR1 reads DFQATT; CDR2 reads SNEGSKA (reference sequence). CDR3 size: 14 residues. Template switching by 5'RACE produced TCR cDNA, adding a universal primer site and UMIs. From the 5' RACE reads, TCRdb called clonotypes with MiXCR, one entry per CDR3 protein. This table holds 140,000 to 150,000 distinct CDR3 sequences, roughly 6.7% found once. The genes are TRBV20-1 and TRBJ2-1; 8 bases are shared with TRBD2. Specimen: CD4+ T cells sorted from PBMCs, collected 10 days after the yellow fever booster vaccination. The receptor was isolated from a man aged 25 to 40 who received the YFV17D yellow fever vaccine. The CDR3 nucleotides are TGCAGTGCTAATTTAGCGGGGACTACAATTGAGCAGTTCTTC. Translation: CSANLAGTTIEQFF.